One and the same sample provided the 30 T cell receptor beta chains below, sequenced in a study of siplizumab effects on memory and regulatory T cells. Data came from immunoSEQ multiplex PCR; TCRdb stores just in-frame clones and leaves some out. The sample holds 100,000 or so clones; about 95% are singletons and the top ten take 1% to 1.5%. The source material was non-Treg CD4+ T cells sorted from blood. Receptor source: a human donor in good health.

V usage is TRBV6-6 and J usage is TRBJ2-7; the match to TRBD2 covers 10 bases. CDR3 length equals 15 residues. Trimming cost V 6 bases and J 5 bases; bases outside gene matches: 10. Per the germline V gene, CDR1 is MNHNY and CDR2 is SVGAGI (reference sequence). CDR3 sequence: CASRSSGRGRDEQYF. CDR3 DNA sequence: TGTGCCAGCAGGTCTAGCGGGAGAGGACGAGACGAGCAGTACTTC.

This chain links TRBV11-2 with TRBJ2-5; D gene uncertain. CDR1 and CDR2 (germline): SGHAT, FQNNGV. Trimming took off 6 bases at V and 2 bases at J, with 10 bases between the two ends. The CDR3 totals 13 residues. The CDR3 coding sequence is TGTGCCAGCAGGAGACTGGGGCAAGAGACCCAGTACTTC. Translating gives CASRRLGQETQYF.

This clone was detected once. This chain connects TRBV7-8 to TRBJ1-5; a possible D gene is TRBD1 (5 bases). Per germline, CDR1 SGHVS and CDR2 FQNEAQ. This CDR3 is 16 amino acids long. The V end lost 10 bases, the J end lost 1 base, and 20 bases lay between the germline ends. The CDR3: CATQDLLGGSNQPQHF. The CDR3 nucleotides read TGTGCCACGCAAGACCTCCTGGGGGGAAGCAATCAGCCCCAGCATTTT.

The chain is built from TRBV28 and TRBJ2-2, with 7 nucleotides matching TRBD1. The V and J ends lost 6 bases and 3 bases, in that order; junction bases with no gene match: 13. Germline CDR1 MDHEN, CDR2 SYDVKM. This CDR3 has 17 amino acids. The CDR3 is CASRRDLGQIYTGELFF. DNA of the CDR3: TGTGCCAGCAGACGGGACCTGGGACAGATCTACACCGGGGAGCTGTTTTTT.

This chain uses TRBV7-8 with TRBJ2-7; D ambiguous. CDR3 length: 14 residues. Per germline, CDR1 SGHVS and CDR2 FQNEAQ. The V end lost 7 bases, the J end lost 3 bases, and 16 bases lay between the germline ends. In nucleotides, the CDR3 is TGTGCCAGCACCGCTAATTTTAAAGACTACGAGCAGTACTTC. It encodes CASTANFKDYEQYF.

The CDR3 bases are TGTGCCAGCAGCGAGGGACGAGGCCCCTACAATGAGCAGTTCTTC. Amino acid sequence: CASSEGRGPYNEQFF. The rearrangement uses TRBV9 and TRBJ2-1, with D tentatively TRBD1 or TRBD2 (5 bases each). From germline, CDR1 is SGDLS and CDR2 YYNGEE. The germline V and J ends were trimmed by 3 bases and 2 bases, with 12 bases remaining between them. This CDR3 spans 15 amino acids.

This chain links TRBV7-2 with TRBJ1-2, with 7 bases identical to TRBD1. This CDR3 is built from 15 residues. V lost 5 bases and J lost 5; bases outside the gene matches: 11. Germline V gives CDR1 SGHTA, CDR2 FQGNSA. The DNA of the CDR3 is TGTGCCAGCAGCGGAACCCGGGACAGCGGGTATGGCTACACCTTC. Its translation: CASSGTRDSGYGYTF.

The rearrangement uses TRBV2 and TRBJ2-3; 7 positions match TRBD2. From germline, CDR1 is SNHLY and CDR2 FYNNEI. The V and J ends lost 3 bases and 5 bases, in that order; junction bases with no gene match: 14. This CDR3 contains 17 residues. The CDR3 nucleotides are TGTGCCAGCAGTGAGGGGACTATAATCGAGGGAGAAGATACGCAGTATTTT. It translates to CASSEGTIIEGEDTQYF.

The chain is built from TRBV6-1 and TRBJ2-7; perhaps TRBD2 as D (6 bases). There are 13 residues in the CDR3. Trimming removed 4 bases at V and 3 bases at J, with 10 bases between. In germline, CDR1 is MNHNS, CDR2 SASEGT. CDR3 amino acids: CASSVREVYEQYF. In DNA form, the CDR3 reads TGTGCCAGCAGTGTCAGGGAGGTCTACGAGCAGTACTTC.

This chain's CDR3 is CASSFSPPYSNQPQHF. The CDR3 coding sequence is TGTGCCAGCAGCTTTTCACCACCCTATAGCAATCAGCCCCAGCATTTT. The rearrangement links TRBV7-2 to TRBJ1-5; unclear D gene. Trimming shortened V by 3 bases and J by 0 bases, and 12 bases separated the two germline ends. From germline, CDR1 is SGHTA and CDR2 FQGNSA. The CDR3 has 16 residues.

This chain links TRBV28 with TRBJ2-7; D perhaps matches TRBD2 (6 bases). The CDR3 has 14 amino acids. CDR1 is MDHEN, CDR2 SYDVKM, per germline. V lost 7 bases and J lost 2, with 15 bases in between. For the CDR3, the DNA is TGTGCCAGCACCATCGGGGCGGGACCCTACGAGCAGTACTTC. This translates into CASTIGAGPYEQYF.

The CDR3 DNA reads TGTGCCAGCAGGCCCTGGGGGGTAGGTTTAAGTGATGGCACAGATACGCAGTATTTT. This sequence encodes CASRPWGVGLSDGTDTQYF. V and J are TRBV28 and TRBJ2-3, with D perhaps matching TRBD2 (6 bases). V lost 6 bases and J 1 base, leaving 26 bases between the germline ends. Germline V gene data show CDR1 as MDHEN and CDR2 as SYDVKM. CDR3 length: 19 amino acids.

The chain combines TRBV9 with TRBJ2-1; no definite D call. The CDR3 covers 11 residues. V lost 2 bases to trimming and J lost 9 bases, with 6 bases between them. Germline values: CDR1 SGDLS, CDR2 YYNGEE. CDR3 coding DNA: TGTGCCAGCAGCGTCGGTTTTGAGCAGTTCTTC. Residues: CASSVGFEQFF.

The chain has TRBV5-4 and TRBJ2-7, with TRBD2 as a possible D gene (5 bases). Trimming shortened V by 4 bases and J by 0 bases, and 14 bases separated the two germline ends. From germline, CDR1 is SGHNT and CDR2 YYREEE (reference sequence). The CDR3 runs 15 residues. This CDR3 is CASSEHTGISYEQYF. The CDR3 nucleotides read TGTGCCAGCAGCGAACACACGGGGATCTCCTACGAGCAGTACTTC.

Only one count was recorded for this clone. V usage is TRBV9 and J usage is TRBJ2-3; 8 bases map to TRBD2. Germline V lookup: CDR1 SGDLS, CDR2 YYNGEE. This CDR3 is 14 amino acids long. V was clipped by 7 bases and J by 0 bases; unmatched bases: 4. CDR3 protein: CASGPSGSTDTQYF. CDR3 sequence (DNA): TGTGCCAGCGGGCCTAGCGGGAGCACAGATACGCAGTATTTT.

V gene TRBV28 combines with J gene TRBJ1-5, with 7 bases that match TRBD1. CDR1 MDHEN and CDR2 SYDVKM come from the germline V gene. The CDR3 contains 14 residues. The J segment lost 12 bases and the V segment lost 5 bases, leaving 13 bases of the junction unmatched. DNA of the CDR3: TGTGCCAGCAGTCCGGGACAGCTCACCGTAGGCCAGCATTTT. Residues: CASSPGQLTVGQHF. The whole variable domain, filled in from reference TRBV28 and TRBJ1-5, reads DVKVTQSSRYLVKRTGEKVFLECVQDMDHENMFWYRQDPGLGLRLIYFSYDVKMKEKGDIPEGYSVSREKKERFSLILESASTNQTSMYLCASSPGQLTVGQHFGDGTRLSIL.

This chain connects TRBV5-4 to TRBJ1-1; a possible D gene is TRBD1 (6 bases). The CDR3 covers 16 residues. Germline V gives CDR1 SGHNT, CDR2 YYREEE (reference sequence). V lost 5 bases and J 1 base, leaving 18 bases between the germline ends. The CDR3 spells CASSVVHRTENTEAFF. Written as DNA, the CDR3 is TGTGCCAGCAGTGTAGTTCATAGGACAGAGAACACTGAAGCTTTCTTT.

CDR3 residues: CASSKQRSSYEQYF. The CDR3 region has the DNA TGTGCCAGCAGCAAACAGAGGAGCTCCTACGAGCAGTACTTC. The chain has TRBV28 and TRBJ2-7; D unresolved. The CDR3 sequence is 14 residues long. V gave up 6 bases and J gave up 0 bases, with 12 bases separating them. CDR1 and CDR2 from the germline V gene are MDHEN and SYDVKM.

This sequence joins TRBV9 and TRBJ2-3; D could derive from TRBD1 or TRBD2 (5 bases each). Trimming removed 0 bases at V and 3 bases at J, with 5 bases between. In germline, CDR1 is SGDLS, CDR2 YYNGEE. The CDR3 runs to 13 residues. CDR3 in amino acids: CASSVGGTDTQYF. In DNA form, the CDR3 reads TGTGCCAGCAGCGTAGGGGGGACAGATACGCAGTATTTT.

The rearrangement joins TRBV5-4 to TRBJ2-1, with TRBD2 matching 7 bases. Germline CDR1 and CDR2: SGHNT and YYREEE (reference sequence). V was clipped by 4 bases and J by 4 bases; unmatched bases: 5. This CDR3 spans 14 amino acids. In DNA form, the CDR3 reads TGTGCCAGCAGCCGGGACTATTCGTACAATGAGCAGTTCTTC. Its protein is CASSRDYSYNEQFF.

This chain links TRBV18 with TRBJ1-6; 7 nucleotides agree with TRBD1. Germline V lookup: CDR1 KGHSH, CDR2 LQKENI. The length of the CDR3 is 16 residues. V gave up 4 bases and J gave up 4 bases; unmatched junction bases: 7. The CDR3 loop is CASSQLGTAYNSPLHF. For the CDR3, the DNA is TGTGCCAGCTCACAACTGGGGACAGCATATAATTCACCCCTCCACTTT. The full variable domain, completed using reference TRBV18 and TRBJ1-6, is NAGVMQNPRHLVRRRGQEARLRCSPMKGHSHVYWYRQLPEEGLKFMVYLQKENIIDESGMPKERFSAEFPKEGPSILRIQQVVRGDSAAYFCASSQLGTAYNSPLHFGNGTRLTVT.

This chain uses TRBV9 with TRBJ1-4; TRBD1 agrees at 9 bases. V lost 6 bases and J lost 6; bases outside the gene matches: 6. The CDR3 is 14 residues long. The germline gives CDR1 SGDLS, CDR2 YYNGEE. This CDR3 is CASNPGQGHEKLFF. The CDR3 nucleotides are TGTGCCAGCAACCCGGGACAGGGTCATGAAAAACTGTTTTTT.

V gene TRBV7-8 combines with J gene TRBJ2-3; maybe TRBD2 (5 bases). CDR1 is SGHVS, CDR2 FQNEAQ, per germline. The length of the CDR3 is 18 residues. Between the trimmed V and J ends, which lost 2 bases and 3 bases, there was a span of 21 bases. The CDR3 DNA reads TGTGCCAGCAGCTTATCTTTGGGCGGGCGTTGGGGTACAGATACGCAGTATTTT. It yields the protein CASSLSLGGRWGTDTQYF.

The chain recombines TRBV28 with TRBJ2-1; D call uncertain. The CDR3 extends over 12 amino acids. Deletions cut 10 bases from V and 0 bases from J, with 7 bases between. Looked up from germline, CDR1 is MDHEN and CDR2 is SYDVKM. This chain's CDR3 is CATGSSYNEQFF. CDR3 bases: TGTGCCACCGGAAGCTCCTACAATGAGCAGTTCTTC.

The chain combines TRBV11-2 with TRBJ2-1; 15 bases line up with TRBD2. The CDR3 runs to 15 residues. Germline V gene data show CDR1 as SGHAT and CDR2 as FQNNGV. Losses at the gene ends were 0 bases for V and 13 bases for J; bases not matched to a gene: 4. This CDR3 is CASSLEGLAGGKQFF. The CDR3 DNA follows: TGTGCCAGCAGCTTAGAAGGACTAGCGGGAGGGAAACAGTTCTTC.

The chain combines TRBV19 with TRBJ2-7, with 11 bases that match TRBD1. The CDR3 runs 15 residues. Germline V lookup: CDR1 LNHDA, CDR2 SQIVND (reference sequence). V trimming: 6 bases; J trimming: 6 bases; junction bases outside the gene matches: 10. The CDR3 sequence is CASRRGPGTGGEQYF. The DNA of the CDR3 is TGTGCCAGTAGAAGAGGCCCCGGGACAGGGGGCGAGCAGTACTTC.

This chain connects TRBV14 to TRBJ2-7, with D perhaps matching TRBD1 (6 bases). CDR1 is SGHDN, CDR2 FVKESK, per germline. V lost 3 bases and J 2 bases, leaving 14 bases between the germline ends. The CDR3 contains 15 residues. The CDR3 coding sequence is TGTGCCAGCAGCCAGGCCGGGACACCAACCTACGAGCAGTACTTC. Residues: CASSQAGTPTYEQYF.

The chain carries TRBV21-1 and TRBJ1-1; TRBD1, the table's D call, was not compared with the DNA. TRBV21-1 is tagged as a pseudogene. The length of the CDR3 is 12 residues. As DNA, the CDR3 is TGTGCCAGCAGCCTCCAGTCCGTCGAAGCTTTCTTT. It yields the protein CASSLQSVEAFF.

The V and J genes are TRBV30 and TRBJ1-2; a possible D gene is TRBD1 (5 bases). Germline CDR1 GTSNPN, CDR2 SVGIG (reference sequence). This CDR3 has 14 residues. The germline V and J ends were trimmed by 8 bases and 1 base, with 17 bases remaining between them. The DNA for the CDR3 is TGTGCCGGGACCCAAAATGATGATAACTATGGCTACACCTTC. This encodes CAGTQNDDNYGYTF. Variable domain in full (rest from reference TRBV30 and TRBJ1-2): SQTIHQWPATLVQPVGSPLSLECTVEGTSNPNLYWYRQAAGRGLQLLFYSVGIGQISSEVPQNLSASRPQDRQFILSSKKLLLSDSGFYLCAGTQNDDNYGYTFGSGTRLTVV.

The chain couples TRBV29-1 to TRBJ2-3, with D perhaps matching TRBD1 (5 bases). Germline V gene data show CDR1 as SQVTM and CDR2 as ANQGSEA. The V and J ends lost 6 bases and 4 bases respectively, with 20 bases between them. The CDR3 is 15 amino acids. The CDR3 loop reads CSVQVLGAAADTQYF. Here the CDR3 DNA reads TGCAGCGTGCAAGTATTAGGGGCGGCGGCAGATACGCAGTATTTT.